This T cell receptor (beta chain) emerged from a study of chronic HIV infection and antiretroviral therapy. CDR1 DFQATT and CDR2 SNEGSKA come from the germline V gene (reference sequence). Trimming removed 5 bases from V and 4 bases from J, with 14 bases in between. This CDR3 region has 13 residues. This clonotype turned up a few times. TCRdb used MiXCR to reprocess the 5' RACE reads, holding one entry per CDR3 protein. The sample lists 39,000 or so distinct CDR3 sequences, 8.2% occurring once. The sequenced material came from peripheral blood. The receptor's source is an adult who had HIV and had not received antiretroviral therapy, or was an uninfected healthy control (not recorded which). V gene TRBV20-1 combines with J gene TRBJ1-2; no firm D call. Here the CDR3 reads CSAQRENGYGYTF. The CDR3, as DNA: TGCAGTGCTCAAAGGGAGAACGGCTATGGCTACACCTTC.